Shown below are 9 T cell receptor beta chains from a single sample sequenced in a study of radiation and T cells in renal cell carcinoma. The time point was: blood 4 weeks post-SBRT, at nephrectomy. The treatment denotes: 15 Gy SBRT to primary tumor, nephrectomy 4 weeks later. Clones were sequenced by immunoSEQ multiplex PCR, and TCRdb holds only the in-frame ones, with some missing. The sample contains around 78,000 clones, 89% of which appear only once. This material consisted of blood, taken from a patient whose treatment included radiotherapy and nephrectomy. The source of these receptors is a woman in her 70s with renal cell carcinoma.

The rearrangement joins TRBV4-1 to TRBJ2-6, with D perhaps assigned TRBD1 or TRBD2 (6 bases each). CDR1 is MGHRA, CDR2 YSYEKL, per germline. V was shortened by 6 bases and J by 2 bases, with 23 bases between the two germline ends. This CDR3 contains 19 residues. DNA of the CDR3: TGCGCCAGCAGTCTAACTCCCGGGGGCGGAGGGGCTGGGGCCAACGTCCTGACTTTC. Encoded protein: CASSLTPGGGGAGANVLTF.

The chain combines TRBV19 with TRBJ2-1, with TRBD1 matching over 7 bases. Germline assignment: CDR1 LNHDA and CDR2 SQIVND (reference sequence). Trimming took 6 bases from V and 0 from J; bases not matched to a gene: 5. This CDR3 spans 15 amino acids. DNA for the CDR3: TGTGCCAGTAGGGGGACAGACAGCTCCTACAATGAGCAGTTCTTC. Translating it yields CASRGTDSSYNEQFF.

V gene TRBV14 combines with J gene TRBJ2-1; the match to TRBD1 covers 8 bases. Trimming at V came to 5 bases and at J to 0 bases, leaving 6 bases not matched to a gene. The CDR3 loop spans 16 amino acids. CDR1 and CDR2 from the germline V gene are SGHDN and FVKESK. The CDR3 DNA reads TGTGCCAGCAGCTTTACCAGGGGGCCCTCCTACAATGAGCAGTTCTTC. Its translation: CASSFTRGPSYNEQFF.

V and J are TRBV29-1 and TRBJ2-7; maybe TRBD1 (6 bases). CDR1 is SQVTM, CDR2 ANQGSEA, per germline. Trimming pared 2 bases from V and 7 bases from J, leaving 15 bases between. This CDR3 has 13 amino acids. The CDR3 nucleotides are TGCAGCGTTGAATCACAGGGTATGAGGGAGCAGTACTTC. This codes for CSVESQGMREQYF.

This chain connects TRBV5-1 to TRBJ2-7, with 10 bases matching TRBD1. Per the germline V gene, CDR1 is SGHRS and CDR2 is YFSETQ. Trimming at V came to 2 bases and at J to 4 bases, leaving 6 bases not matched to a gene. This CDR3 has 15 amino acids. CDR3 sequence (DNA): TGCGCCAGCAGCTTAGTCCCGGGACAGGGGTACGAGCAGTACTTC. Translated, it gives CASSLVPGQGYEQYF.

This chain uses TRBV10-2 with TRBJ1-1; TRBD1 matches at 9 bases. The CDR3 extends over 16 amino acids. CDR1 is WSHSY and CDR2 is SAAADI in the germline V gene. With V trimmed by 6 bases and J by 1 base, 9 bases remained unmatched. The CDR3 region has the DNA TGCGCCAGCAGGGCCGGACAGGGGCAGGGGAACACTGAAGCTTTCTTT. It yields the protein CASRAGQGQGNTEAFF.

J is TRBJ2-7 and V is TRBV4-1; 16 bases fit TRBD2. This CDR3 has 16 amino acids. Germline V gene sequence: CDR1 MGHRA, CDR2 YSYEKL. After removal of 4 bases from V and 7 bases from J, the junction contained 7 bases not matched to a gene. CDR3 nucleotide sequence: TGCGCCAGCAGCCTGGGACTAGCGGGGGGGAACGGGGAGCAGTACTTC. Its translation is CASSLGLAGGNGEQYF.

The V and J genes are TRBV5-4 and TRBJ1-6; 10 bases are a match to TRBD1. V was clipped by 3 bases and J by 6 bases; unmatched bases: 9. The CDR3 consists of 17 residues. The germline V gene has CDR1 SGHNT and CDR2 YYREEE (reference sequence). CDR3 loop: CASSSGRTGGSNSPLHF. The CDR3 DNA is TGTGCCAGCAGCTCGGGTAGGACAGGGGGTTCTAATTCACCCCTCCACTTT.

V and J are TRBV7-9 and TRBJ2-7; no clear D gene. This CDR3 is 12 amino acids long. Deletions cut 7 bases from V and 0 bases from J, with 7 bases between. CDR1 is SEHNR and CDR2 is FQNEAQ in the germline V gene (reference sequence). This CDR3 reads CASTRTSYEQYF. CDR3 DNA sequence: TGTGCCAGCACCCGGACCTCCTACGAGCAGTACTTC.